Presented here are 18 T cell receptor beta chains from one specimen sequenced in a study of cytomegalovirus exposure and HLA in healthy donors. This PCR relied on a set of 60 Vbeta primers and 13 Jbeta primers. Profiled with immunoSEQ multiplex PCR; TCRdb holds only in-frame clones, not every one. The repertoire consists of more than 80,000 clones, with just over 70% occurring once and the leading ten covering 0.79%. The sample comprised PBMCs. These receptor sequences come from a boy aged 10-17 years in good health and CMV-seronegative.

The chain employs TRBV28 and TRBJ1-2, with TRBD1 identical over 7 bases. This CDR3 region has 13 residues. The V and J ends lost 4 bases and 7 bases, in that order; junction bases with no gene match: 6. Germline V gene sequence: CDR1 MDHEN, CDR2 SYDVKM. The CDR3 here is CASSSTGYGGYTF. CDR3 bases: TGTGCCAGCAGTTCGACAGGGTACGGTGGCTACACCTTC.

The chain recombines TRBV29-1 with TRBJ2-3; 13 nucleotides line up with TRBD2. V lost 6 bases, J lost 4 bases, and 10 bases stayed unmatched. The germline CDR1 and CDR2 sequences are SQVTM and ANQGSEA. CDR3 size: 16 residues. CDR3 region: CSVASGLAGAPDTQYF. The CDR3 DNA sequence: TGCAGCGTGGCAAGTGGACTAGCGGGGGCCCCAGATACGCAGTATTTT.

V gene TRBV27 combines with J gene TRBJ2-1, with 11 positions matching TRBD2. Unmatched junction bases numbered 16, after V lost 6 bases and J lost 12 bases. Germline values: CDR1 MNHEY, CDR2 SMNVEV (reference sequence). The CDR3 is 16 residues long. CDR3 in DNA: TGTGCCAGCAGGCCCATTAGCGGGAGGGCCCAGGTGGGGCAGTTCTTC. This translates into CASRPISGRAQVGQFF.

The J gene is TRBJ2-3, the V gene TRBV7-3; the match to TRBD1 covers 8 bases. J was trimmed by 3 bases and V by 4 bases; bases with no gene match: 6. Per the germline V gene, CDR1 is SGHTA and CDR2 is FQGTGA. The CDR3 totals 15 residues. The CDR3 DNA reads TGTGCCAGCAGCTCGGGCAGGGGGCGTACAGATACGCAGTATTTT. Translating gives CASSSGRGRTDTQYF.

V gene TRBV7-8 combines with J gene TRBJ2-7, with D uncertain. V was trimmed by 1 base and J by 4 bases, leaving 14 bases between them. CDR3 size: 15 residues. Per the germline V gene, CDR1 is SGHVS and CDR2 is FQNEAQ. The CDR3 nucleotides are TGTGCCAGCAGCTTAGGCGAGGCGAGCTCGTACGAGCAGTACTTC. This translates into CASSLGEASSYEQYF.

The genes are TRBV30 and TRBJ2-3, with D perhaps TRBD2 (6 bases). The CDR3 spans 13 residues. V shed 2 bases and J shed 6 bases, with 12 bases lying between them. Germline V lookup: CDR1 GTSNPN, CDR2 SVGIG (reference sequence). CDR3 nucleotides: TGTGCCTGGAGTAGCGGGTCGCTGGATACGCAGTATTTT. This codes for CAWSSGSLDTQYF.

This rearrangement joins TRBV21-1 to TRBJ2-2; the DNA was not used to check the table's D call, TRBD2. TRBV21-1 is recorded as a pseudogene. The CDR3 runs 15 residues. The CDR3 DNA reads TGTGCCAGCAGCCCGGGACTGCGGAACACCGGGGAGCTGTTTTTT. It specifies CASSPGLRNTGELFF.

The chain recombines TRBV10-1 with TRBJ2-3; D possibly corresponds to TRBD1 (6 bases). Trimming removed 8 bases at V and 3 bases at J, with 21 bases between. This CDR3 region has 16 residues. CDR1 is WNHNN and CDR2 is SYGVQD in the germline V gene (reference sequence). CDR3 bases: TGCGCCAGCCCCGATCAAGGCAGGGGCGCGACAGATACGCAGTATTTT. This codes for CASPDQGRGATDTQYF.

This chain links TRBV5-4 with TRBJ2-5; a weak D match, TRBD1 (5 bases). The germline CDR1 and CDR2 sequences are SGHNT and YYREEE (reference sequence). CDR3 length: 14 residues. V shed 0 bases and J shed 4 bases, with 10 bases lying between them. Here the CDR3 reads CASSLVGEGETQYF. The CDR3 coding sequence is TGTGCCAGCAGCTTGGTAGGGGAAGGAGAGACCCAGTACTTC.

The rearrangement uses TRBV2 and TRBJ2-7, with D perhaps matching TRBD1 (6 bases). Trimming removed 2 bases at V and 3 bases at J, with 11 bases between. The germline V gene has CDR1 SNHLY and CDR2 FYNNEI. CDR3 size: 14 residues. The CDR3 loop reads CASSERTASYEQYF. CDR3 coding DNA: TGTGCCAGCAGTGAAAGGACAGCCAGCTACGAGCAGTACTTC.

The rearrangement links TRBV18 to TRBJ2-7; TRBD2 is a possible D gene (5 bases). V gave up 1 base and J gave up 3 bases, with 10 bases separating them. Germline V gene lookup returns CDR1 KGHSH and CDR2 LQKENI. The CDR3 contains 14 residues. The CDR3 region has the DNA TGTGCCAGCTCACCACGAGAGGGCAGCTACGAGCAGTACTTC. Translation: CASSPREGSYEQYF.

The rearrangement joins TRBV12-5 to TRBJ2-5; D remains ambiguous. The CDR3 covers 12 residues. Trimming cost V 4 bases and J 7 bases, with 10 bases left between them. Germline V gene data show CDR1 as LGHNT and CDR2 as FRNRAP. The CDR3 region is CASGSPPGTQYF. For the CDR3, the DNA is TGTGCTAGTGGTTCCCCCCCGGGGACCCAGTACTTC.

The chain uses TRBV2 and TRBJ2-7, with TRBD1 as a possible D gene (6 bases). CDR1 and CDR2 from the germline V gene are SNHLY and FYNNEI. This CDR3 is 14 amino acids long. With 4 bases removed from V and 5 bases from J, the gap between germline ends came to 15 bases. CDR3 coding DNA: TGTGCCAGCAGTGTTACAGGGACCCTCGACGAGCAGTACTTC. It is translated as CASSVTGTLDEQYF.

The chain couples TRBV5-4 to TRBJ1-2; maybe TRBD1 (5 bases). The germline V and J ends were trimmed by 4 bases and 7 bases, with 14 bases remaining between them. This CDR3 is built from 13 residues. From germline, CDR1 is SGHNT and CDR2 YYREEE (reference sequence). The CDR3, as DNA: TGTGCCAGCAGCCGGGGGTCCACAGGTGGCTACACCTTC. It encodes CASSRGSTGGYTF.

This chain links TRBV4-1 with TRBJ2-1; 15 nucleotides align to TRBD2. Germline CDR1 MGHRA, CDR2 YSYEKL. There are 19 residues in the CDR3. Germline trimming cut 4 bases from V and 2 bases from J; bases unmatched to any gene: 9. CDR3 sequence: CASSPGLAGGLETYNEQFF. The CDR3 nucleotides read TGCGCCAGCAGCCCGGGACTAGCGGGAGGCTTGGAGACCTACAATGAGCAGTTCTTC.

This clone was detected a few times. V gene TRBV7-9 combines with J gene TRBJ1-2, with D unclear. V lost 1 base to trimming and J lost 6 bases, with 12 bases between them. CDR1 and CDR2 from the germline V gene are SEHNR and FQNEAQ (reference sequence). The CDR3 has 14 amino acids. In DNA form, the CDR3 reads TGTGCCAGCAGCTTAGGTACCCGACACAATGGCTACACCTTC. Amino acid sequence: CASSLGTRHNGYTF.

This clone has more than one count but fewer than ten. The V call is TRBV30, the J call TRBJ1-2, with D tentatively TRBD1 (5 bases). V was clipped by 1 base and J by 2 bases, with 14 bases between them. CDR3 length: 15 amino acids. Germline lookup yields CDR1 GTSNPN and CDR2 SVGIG (reference sequence). The CDR3: CAWSALHRQNYGYTF. In DNA, the CDR3 is TGTGCCTGGAGTGCATTGCACAGACAGAACTATGGCTACACCTTC.

The chain combines TRBV6-6 with TRBJ2-5; tentatively, D is TRBD1 (5 bases). The V and J ends lost 8 bases and 3 bases respectively, with 10 bases between them. CDR1 MNHNY and CDR2 SVGAGI come from the germline V gene (reference sequence). This CDR3 comprises 12 residues. CDR3 nucleotides: TGTGCCAGCGGAACAGGCGAAGAGACCCAGTACTTC. Translating it yields CASGTGEETQYF.